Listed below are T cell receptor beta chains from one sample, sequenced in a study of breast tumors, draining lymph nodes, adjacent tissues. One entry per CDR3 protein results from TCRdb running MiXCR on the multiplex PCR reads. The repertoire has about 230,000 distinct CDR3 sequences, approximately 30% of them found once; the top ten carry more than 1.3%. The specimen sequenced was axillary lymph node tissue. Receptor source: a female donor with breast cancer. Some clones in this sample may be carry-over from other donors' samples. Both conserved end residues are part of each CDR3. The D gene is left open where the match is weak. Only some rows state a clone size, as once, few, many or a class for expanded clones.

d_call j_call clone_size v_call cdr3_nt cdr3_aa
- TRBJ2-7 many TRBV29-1 TGCAGCGTTGAGGTGGGACAGCGGGGCGAGCAGTACTTC CSVEVGQRGEQYF
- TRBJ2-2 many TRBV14 TGTGCCAGCAGCCAAGTCCGGGGTACCGGGGAGCTGTTTTTT CASSQVRGTGELFF
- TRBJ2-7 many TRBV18 TGTGCCAGCTCACCGAGGAGGGGCGCAGGGGGGTACGAGCAGTACTTC CASSPRRGAGGYEQYF
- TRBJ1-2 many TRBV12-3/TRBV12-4 TGTGCCAACACCCCTAGGGGGACACCCTATGGCTACACCTTC CANTPRGTPYGYTF
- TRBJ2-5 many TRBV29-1 TGCAGCGTTAGCTCGGGAGTCGGGACCCAGTACTTC CSVSSGVGTQYF
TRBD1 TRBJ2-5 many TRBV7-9 TGTGCCAGCAGCTTTGATTTGGTGGGTGCGGGACAGGGAGGAGAGACCCAGTACTTC CASSFDLVGAGQGGETQYF
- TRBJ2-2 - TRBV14 TGTGCCAGCTCAGAGCAGGGCCCGAGCACCGGGGAGCTGTTTTTT CASSEQGPSTGELFF
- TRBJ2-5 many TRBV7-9 TGTGCCAGCAGCCGTCTAGTTGATGAATCAGAGACCCAGTACTTC CASSRLVDESETQYF
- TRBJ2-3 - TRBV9 TGTGCCAGCAGCGTAGCAGTTAACACAGATACGCAGTATTTT CASSVAVNTDTQYF
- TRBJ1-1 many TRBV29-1 TGCAGCGCGAGAACGGTGAACACTGAAGCTTTCTTT CSARTVNTEAFF
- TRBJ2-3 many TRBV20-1 TGCAGTGCCAACGGGGGCGGGAGTACAGATACGCAGTATTTT CSANGGGSTDTQYF
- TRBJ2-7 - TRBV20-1 TGCAGTGCCACCGACGGGACACGACCCTACGAGCAGTACTTC CSATDGTRPYEQYF
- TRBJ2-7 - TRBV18 TGTGCCAGCTCACACTCACCGGGGGCGTCCTACGAGCAGTACTTC CASSHSPGASYEQYF
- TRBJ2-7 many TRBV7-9 TGTGCCAGCAGCCCTTCGTCCTGGGGAAACTACGAGCAGTACTTC CASSPSSWGNYEQYF
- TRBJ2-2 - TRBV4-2 TGTGCCAGCAGCCAAGGCCGGGAGTTGTTTTTT CASSQGRELFF
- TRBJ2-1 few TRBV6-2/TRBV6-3 TGTGCCAGCAGTTACACATCCTCCTACAATGAGCAGTTCTTC CASSYTSSYNEQFF
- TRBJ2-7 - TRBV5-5 TGTGCCAGCAGCTTGGGTTTCGGGGGCGAGCAGTACTTC CASSLGFGGEQYF
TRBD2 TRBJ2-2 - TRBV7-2 TGTGCCAGCCGGGGGCCCCGGACTAGCGGGGCCCCCGGGGAGCTGTTTTTT CASRGPRTSGAPGELFF
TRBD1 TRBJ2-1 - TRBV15 TGTGCCACCAGCAGAGACCCGACAGGGGAAGTCACTGAGCAGTTCTTC CATSRDPTGEVTEQFF
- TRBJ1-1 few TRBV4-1 TGCGCCAGCAGCCTTGTGGGGGCGTCCGAAGCTTTCTTT CASSLVGASEAFF
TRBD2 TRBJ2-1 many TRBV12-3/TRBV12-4 TGTGCCAGCAGTTTAGCGTGGGGAGGGGCGAGCCATGAGCAGTTCTTC CASSLAWGGASHEQFF
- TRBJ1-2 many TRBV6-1 TGTGCCAGCAGTGTGACCCGGGACACCAGGGATGGCTACACCTTC CASSVTRDTRDGYTF
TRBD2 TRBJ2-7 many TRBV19 TGTGCCAGTAGTATAGATCAACTAGCGGGAGATCGGGAGCAGTACTTC CASSIDQLAGDREQYF